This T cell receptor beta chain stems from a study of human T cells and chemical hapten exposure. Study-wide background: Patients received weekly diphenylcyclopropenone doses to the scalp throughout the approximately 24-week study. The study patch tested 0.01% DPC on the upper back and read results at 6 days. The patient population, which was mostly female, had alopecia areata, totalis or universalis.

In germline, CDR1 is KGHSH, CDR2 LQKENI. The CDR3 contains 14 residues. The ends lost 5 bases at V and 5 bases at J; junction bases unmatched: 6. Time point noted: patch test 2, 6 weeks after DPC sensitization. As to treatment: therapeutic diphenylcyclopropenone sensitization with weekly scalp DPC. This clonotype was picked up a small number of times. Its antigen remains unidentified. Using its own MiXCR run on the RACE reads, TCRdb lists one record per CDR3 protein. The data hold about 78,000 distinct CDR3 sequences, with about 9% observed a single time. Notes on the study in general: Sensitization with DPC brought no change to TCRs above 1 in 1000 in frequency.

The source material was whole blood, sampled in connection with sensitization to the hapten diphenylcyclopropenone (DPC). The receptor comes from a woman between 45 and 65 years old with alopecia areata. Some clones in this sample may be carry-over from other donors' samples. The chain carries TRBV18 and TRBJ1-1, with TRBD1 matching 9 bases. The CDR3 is CASSTQGARTEAFF. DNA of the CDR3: TGTGCCAGCTCAACACAGGGGGCGAGGACTGAAGCTTTCTTT.